This TCR beta chain appears in the sequencing data of a study of Ad26.COV2.S vaccination and SARS-CoV-2 variants. Study-wide results and caveats: Vaccine recipients had higher spike-specific TCR breadth than placebo recipients. There was a possibility that the TCR breadth and depth analyses underestimated total T cell responses.

Data came from immunoSEQ multiplex PCR; TCRdb stores just in-frame clones and leaves some out. In the table there are over 400,000 clones, over 80% of which are singletons. CDR3 length: 13 amino acids. Germline CDR1 reads SGHDT; CDR2 reads YYEEEE. V was shortened by 0 bases and J by 6 bases, with 10 bases between the two germline ends. In regard to this clone: Its antigen is not identified.

As for treatment: roughly 20 received Ad26.COV2.S at low or high dose, single or two shots; 5 received placebo; per-sample allocation not given. At day 63 after the first vaccine or placebo injection, samples were drawn. The rearrangement links TRBV5-6 to TRBJ2-7; D gene unclear. The clonotype originates from a person aged 18-65 years who received the Ad26.COV2.S COVID-19 vaccine or a placebo. The source material was peripheral blood, sampled in a trial of Ad26.COV2.S vaccine versus placebo. In DNA, the CDR3 is TGTGCCAGCAGCTTGGTCGGCGTCACCGAGCAGTACTTC. Amino acid sequence: CASSLVGVTEQYF.